These 22 T cell receptor beta chains were sequenced from one sample in a study of blood T cells in healthy people across ages. The second PCR ran roughly 6 to 12 cycles with a sample-barcoded 5' primer and J-beta primers. TCRdb called the 5' RACE reads again in MiXCR, with one record for every CDR3 protein. The data show over 1,300,000 distinct CDR3 sequences, roughly 64% seen once. Sequencing was done on a sample of blood. Receptor source: a man between 18 and 35 years old in good health.

This clonotype was observed a single time. J is TRBJ2-7 and V is TRBV6-5; D remains ambiguous. CDR1 is MNHEY, CDR2 SVGAGI, per germline. The CDR3 is made up of 13 amino acids. V was shortened by 5 bases and J by 6 bases, with 14 bases between the two germline ends. The CDR3 nucleotides are TGTGCCAGCAGTGACCGACCACTGACCGAGCAGTACTTC. Its translation is CASSDRPLTEQYF.

J is TRBJ2-3 and V is TRBV7-8, with TRBD2 matching 12 bases. This CDR3 is built from 20 residues. The V gene end was trimmed by 2 bases and the J gene end by 5 bases; junction bases not matched to a gene: 17. Germline V gene lookup returns CDR1 SGHVS and CDR2 FQNEAQ. CDR3 sequence (DNA): TGTGCCAGCAGCTTATTGTACGGACTAGCGGGACCCGCCGCCCAAGATACGCAGTATTTT. Its protein is CASSLLYGLAGPAAQDTQYF.

The chain has TRBV4-1 and TRBJ2-5; possibly TRBD2 for D (6 bases). CDR3 length: 18 residues. CDR1 is MGHRA and CDR2 is YSYEKL in the germline V gene. The V end lost 0 bases, the J end lost 5 bases, and 22 bases lay between the germline ends. CDR3 in DNA: TGCGCCAGCAGCCAAGATCCCCTGTACGTAGCAGGGAGGGAGACCCAGTACTTC. Its translation: CASSQDPLYVAGRETQYF.

In this sample, this clonotype turned up many times. The rearrangement links TRBV5-1 to TRBJ2-7; 10 nucleotides agree with TRBD1. This CDR3 spans 14 amino acids. Trimming took 4 bases from V and 5 from J; bases not matched to a gene: 6. The germline V gene has CDR1 SGHRS and CDR2 YFSETQ. This chain's CDR3 is CASSLDRGHDEQYF. The CDR3 DNA reads as TGCGCCAGCAGCCTCGACAGGGGGCACGACGAGCAGTACTTC.

The rearrangement links TRBV27 to TRBJ2-1, with TRBD1 identical over 12 bases. The germline CDR1 and CDR2 sequences are MNHEY and SMNVEV (reference sequence). CDR3 length: 15 amino acids. V dropped 5 bases and J dropped 5; count of bases not matched to a gene: 4. The CDR3 DNA reads TGTGCCAGCAGTCAGGGACAGGGGGCCAACAATGAGCAGTTCTTC. Amino acid sequence: CASSQGQGANNEQFF.

V and J are TRBV20-1 and TRBJ2-1; TRBD2 matches at 12 bases. From germline, CDR1 is DFQATT and CDR2 SNEGSKA (reference sequence). This CDR3 spans 17 amino acids. V was pared by 1 base and J by 0 bases, with 4 bases of the junction left unmatched. The CDR3 sequence: CSARALAGGDSYNEQFF. In nucleotides, the CDR3 is TGCAGTGCTAGAGCCCTAGCGGGAGGGGACTCCTACAATGAGCAGTTCTTC.

This clonotype was detected a few times. Germline is not matched at one junction end, which may reflect a read error. The gene calls are TRBV12-3 or TRBV12-4 and TRBJ2-1; D remains ambiguous. The CDR3 runs to 13 residues. Here the CDR3 reads CANSLSRNNEQFF. The CDR3 coding sequence is TGTGCCAACAGTTTATCAAGGAACAATGAGCAGTTCTTC.

The CDR3 sequence is CASSSMPSGLMALHF. Here the CDR3 DNA reads TGTGCCAGCAGCTCTATGCCATCGGGACTTATGGCCCTCCACTTT. The chain is built from TRBV7-2 and TRBJ1-6, with D possibly matching TRBD1 (5 bases). Trimming removed 4 bases at V and 14 bases at J, with 21 bases between. CDR1 and CDR2 (germline): SGHTA, FQGNSA. The CDR3 runs 15 residues.

This clonotype was counted between two and nine times. V usage is TRBV6-5 and J usage is TRBJ1-2, with a possible D match to TRBD1 (6 bases). Trimming stripped 6 bases from V and 6 bases from J, with 14 bases between. Per germline, CDR1 MNHEY and CDR2 SVGAGI. The CDR3 runs to 13 residues. The CDR3 DNA is TGTGCCAGCAGCAGAGGACAGCGAAATGGCTACACCTTC. Its translation: CASSRGQRNGYTF.

As DNA, the CDR3 is TGCGCCAGCAGCTTGAGGTCCCTCACTGAAGCTTTCTTT. Residues: CASSLRSLTEAFF. The chain has TRBV5-1 and TRBJ1-1; D remains unclear. Germline V gene lookup returns CDR1 SGHRS and CDR2 YFSETQ. This CDR3 is built from 13 residues. V lost 1 base to trimming and J lost 4 bases, with 8 bases between them.

This sequence joins TRBV12-3 or TRBV12-4 and TRBJ2-1; 10 bases are a match to TRBD2. The junction had 4 bases not matched to a gene; V was cut back by 5 bases and J by 0 bases. This CDR3 contains 16 residues. The CDR3 DNA reads as TGTGCCAGCAGTATCCTAGCGGGAGACTCCTACAATGAGCAGTTCTTC. It encodes CASSILAGDSYNEQFF.

This clonotype appeared once. This chain joins TRBV5-1 and TRBJ2-5; weak D call: TRBD2 (5 bases). Germline assignment: CDR1 SGHRS and CDR2 YFSETQ. V lost 0 bases and J lost 1, with 10 bases in between. This CDR3 spans 15 amino acids. This CDR3 is CASSLGGNPQETQYF. The CDR3 nucleotides read TGCGCCAGCAGCTTGGGAGGGAACCCCCAAGAGACCCAGTACTTC.

The gene calls are TRBV5-1 and TRBJ2-7; 8 bases map to TRBD2. V gave up 3 bases and J gave up 6 bases; unmatched junction bases: 5. CDR1 SGHRS and CDR2 YFSETQ come from the germline V gene. The CDR3 totals 13 residues. In nucleotides, the CDR3 is TGCGCCAGCAGCTCAAGCGGGAGCGGCGAGCAGTACTTC. Translated, it gives CASSSSGSGEQYF.

This clonotype has more than one count but fewer than ten. The chain has TRBV29-1 and TRBJ2-7, with D possibly called TRBD1 or TRBD2 (5 bases each). The CDR3 is made up of 15 amino acids. V dropped 4 bases and J dropped 0 bases, with 16 bases sitting between them. From germline, CDR1 is SQVTM and CDR2 ANQGSEA. The CDR3 spells CSVVPGGGSSYEQYF. For the CDR3, the DNA is TGCAGCGTTGTTCCTGGTGGGGGTAGCTCCTACGAGCAGTACTTC.

Details on this clonotype: At one of its ends the junction is not consistent with the germline gene, which may arise from a read error. The gene calls are TRBV5-6 and TRBJ2-5; D gene unclear. The CDR3 covers 16 residues. Germline CDR1 and CDR2: SGHDT and YYEEEE. The CDR3 spells CVSSLGIKGPIQTQYF. CDR3 nucleotide sequence: TGTGTCAGCAGCTTGGGGATCAAAGGGCCCATCCAGACCCAGTACTTC. Complete variable domain (other parts from reference TRBV5-6 and TRBJ2-5): DAGVTQSPTHLIKTRGQQVTLRCSPKSGHDTVSWYQQALGQGPQFIFQYYEEEERQRGNFPDRFSGHQFPNYSSELNVNALLLGDSALYLCVSSLGIKGPIQTQYFGPGTRLLVL.

This clonotype was seen only a few times. In nucleotides, the CDR3 is TGCAGTGCTAGCGGCAGGGCTAATGAAAAACTGTTTTTT. Translation gives CSASGRANEKLFF. The genes are TRBV20-1 and TRBJ1-4; D possibly corresponds to TRBD1 (5 bases). This CDR3 contains 13 residues. Looked up from germline, CDR1 is DFQATT and CDR2 is SNEGSKA (reference sequence). V was pared by 3 bases and J by 3 bases, with 8 bases between.

For the CDR3, the DNA is TGCAGCATCCTCGGGCAGGGTCTCTACGAGCAGTACTTC. Translation: CSILGQGLYEQYF. The chain is built from TRBV29-1 and TRBJ2-7; D is possibly TRBD1 (5 bases). This CDR3 comprises 13 residues. V was shortened by 8 bases and J by 3 bases, with 17 bases between the two germline ends. Germline-derived CDR1 and CDR2 are SQVTM and ANQGSEA.

The V call is TRBV7-2, the J call TRBJ2-7; 11 bases are shared with TRBD2. The CDR3 has 14 amino acids. CDR1 SGHTA and CDR2 FQGNSA come from the germline V gene. V was clipped by 8 bases and J by 3 bases; unmatched bases: 6. The CDR3 DNA reads as TGTGCCAGCCATCCCGGGACTAGCGGCTACGAGCAGTACTTC. The encoded protein is CASHPGTSGYEQYF.

The gene calls are TRBV25-1 and TRBJ2-1; 9 bases line up with TRBD1. The junction had 14 bases not matched to a gene; V was cut back by 4 bases and J by 1 base. The CDR3 runs 19 residues. The germline CDR1 and CDR2 sequences are MGHDK and SYGVNS. The CDR3 loop is CASSAQYWDREGSYNEQFF. In DNA, the CDR3 is TGTGCCAGCAGTGCCCAATATTGGGACAGGGAGGGATCCTACAATGAGCAGTTCTTC.

This clonotype was seen a few times. The chain couples TRBV25-1 to TRBJ2-6, with D possibly matching TRBD2 (6 bases). The CDR3 loop spans 17 amino acids. V dropped 5 bases and J dropped 1 base, with 15 bases sitting between them. The germline V gene encodes CDR1 MGHDK and CDR2 SYGVNS. CDR3 coding DNA: TGTGCCAGCAGTACCCCGACCGGGGGATCTGGGGCCAACGTCCTGACTTTC. This gives the protein CASSTPTGGSGANVLTF.

This chain connects TRBV20-1 to TRBJ2-5; D is possibly TRBD1 (6 bases). This CDR3 is built from 15 residues. In germline, CDR1 is DFQATT, CDR2 SNEGSKA (reference sequence). V was trimmed by 3 bases and J by 2 bases, leaving 16 bases between them. The CDR3, as DNA: TGCAGTGCTAGTAGTGTGCAGGGGCGGCAAGAGACCCAGTACTTC. Translated, it gives CSASSVQGRQETQYF.

The genes are TRBV9 and TRBJ2-7; D tentatively reads TRBD1 or TRBD2 (5 bases each). Germline V gene lookup returns CDR1 SGDLS and CDR2 YYNGEE. Trimming left V 0 bases short and J 7 bases short, with 23 bases between. The CDR3 consists of 17 residues. Here the CDR3 DNA reads TGTGCCAGCAGCGTAGCCTCTGACCCCGGGGCTTACAATGAGCAGTACTTC. It translates to CASSVASDPGAYNEQYF. The full variable domain, with the rest looked up from reference TRBV9 and TRBJ2-7, is DSGVTQTPKHLITATGQRVTLRCSPRSGDLSVYWYQQSLDQGLQFLIQYYNGEERAKGNILERFSAQQFPDLHSELNLSSLELGDSALYFCASSVASDPGAYNEQYFGPGTRLTVT.